This passage covers 22 T cell receptor beta chains from one sample sequenced in a study of response to subunit inactivated influenza vaccine. TCRdb recomputed calls from the RT-PCR reads with MiXCR, one row per CDR3 protein. This table holds 610,000 or so distinct CDR3 sequences, about 15% found once. The sequencing here drew on PBMCs from blood, taken about 13 days after vaccination. The receptors derive from a man aged 45-65 years who received an inactivated influenza vaccine.

This clonotype was recorded a few times. J is TRBJ1-6 and V is TRBV12-3 or TRBV12-4; D uncertain. The CDR3 runs to 14 residues. V lost 6 bases to trimming and J lost 7 bases, with 13 bases between them. The chain's CDR3 is CASSGRQVNSPLHF. The CDR3 DNA sequence: TGTGCCAGCAGCGGGAGGCAGGTGAATTCACCCCTCCACTTT.

V is TRBV28 and J is TRBJ2-3, with 7 bases matching TRBD1. After removal of 3 bases from V and 5 bases from J, the junction contained 11 bases not matched to a gene. Germline values: CDR1 MDHEN, CDR2 SYDVKM. This CDR3 is built from 16 residues. CDR3 sequence reads: CASSFPKTGLVDTQYF. CDR3 nucleotides: TGTGCCAGCAGTTTCCCCAAGACAGGGTTGGTAGATACGCAGTATTTT. The full variable domain, completed using reference TRBV28 and TRBJ2-3, is DVKVTQSSRYLVKRTGEKVFLECVQDMDHENMFWYRQDPGLGLRLIYFSYDVKMKEKGDIPEGYSVSREKKERFSLILESASTNQTSMYLCASSFPKTGLVDTQYFGPGTRLTVL.

This clonotype was seen only a few times. The genes are TRBV7-9 and TRBJ2-2; D is perhaps TRBD1 (6 bases). V was pared by 5 bases and J by 2 bases, with 12 bases between. This CDR3 spans 15 amino acids. Germline assignment: CDR1 SEHNR and CDR2 FQNEAQ (reference sequence). CDR3 in DNA: TGTGCCAGCAGCCCTCCGACAGGAAACACCGGGGAGCTGTTTTTT. This gives the protein CASSPPTGNTGELFF.

This clonotype turned up a few times. The V and J genes are TRBV5-1 and TRBJ2-5; a weak D match, TRBD2 (5 bases). The V and J ends lost 4 bases and 1 base respectively, with 14 bases between them. Per the germline V gene, CDR1 is SGHRS and CDR2 is YFSETQ. The length of the CDR3 is 15 residues. The CDR3, as DNA: TGCGCCAGCAGCCAACCGGGCGGGTCCCAAGAGACCCAGTACTTC. Translating gives CASSQPGGSQETQYF. Full variable domain (missing parts from reference TRBV5-1 and TRBJ2-5): KAGVTQTPRYLIKTRGQQVTLSCSPISGHRSVSWYQQTPGQGLQFLFEYFSETQRNKGNFPGRFSGRQFSNSRSEMNVSTLELGDSALYLCASSQPGGSQETQYFGPGTRLLVL.

This clonotype was found many times. The chain recombines TRBV7-9 with TRBJ1-2, with D tentatively TRBD1 (6 bases). V was shortened by 2 bases and J by 8 bases, with 9 bases between the two germline ends. In germline, CDR1 is SEHNR, CDR2 FQNEAQ (reference sequence). The CDR3 consists of 12 residues. CDR3 bases: TGTGCCAGCAGCTTACCCCAGGGGGGCTACACCTTC. It specifies CASSLPQGGYTF. Using reference TRBV7-9 and TRBJ1-2 for the parts outside the CDR3, the full variable domain is DTGVSQNPRHKITKRGQNVTFRCDPISEHNRLYWYRQTLGQGPEFLTYFQNEAQLEKSRLLSDRFSAERPKGSFSTLEIQRTEQGDSAMYLCASSLPQGGYTFGSGTRLTVV.

This clonotype has more than one count but fewer than ten. V usage is TRBV5-1 and J usage is TRBJ1-6, with D possibly TRBD1 on 6 matching bases. The CDR3 has 16 amino acids. Trimming removed 1 base from V and 6 bases from J, with 14 bases in between. Germline V lookup: CDR1 SGHRS, CDR2 YFSETQ. This chain's CDR3 is CASSLSLGAGNSPLHF. CDR3 DNA sequence: TGCGCCAGCAGCTTGAGTCTGGGGGCAGGTAATTCACCCCTCCACTTT.

This chain joins TRBV12-3 or TRBV12-4 and TRBJ2-1; D uncertain. The CDR3 sequence is 12 residues long. Trimming pared 5 bases from V and 15 bases from J, leaving 17 bases between. For the CDR3, the DNA is TGTGCCAGCAGTAACCCGGCGGACGGACCGTTCTTC. Protein sequence: CASSNPADGPFF.

This clonotype has just a few counts. The chain employs TRBV14 and TRBJ2-7; a weak D match, TRBD1 (6 bases). In germline, CDR1 is SGHDN, CDR2 FVKESK. The V end lost 3 bases, the J end lost 0 bases, and 12 bases lay between the germline ends. The CDR3 runs 15 residues. The CDR3 DNA sequence: TGTGCCAGCAGCCAGACAGGAAACCCCTCCTACGAGCAGTACTTC. Amino acids: CASSQTGNPSYEQYF.

CDR3 residues: CASIPQGFLPYEQYF. The CDR3 DNA is TGTGCCAGCATACCCCAGGGGTTCCTCCCCTACGAGCAGTACTTC. The genes are TRBV28 and TRBJ2-7, with D possibly TRBD1 on 6 matching bases. The V and J ends lost 7 bases and 2 bases respectively, with 18 bases between them. The CDR3 spans 15 residues. The germline V gene encodes CDR1 MDHEN and CDR2 SYDVKM.

The chain joins TRBV28 to TRBJ2-7, with a weak D call TRBD1 (7 bases). Germline V CDR1 and CDR2: MDHEN, SYDVKM. The CDR3 is made up of 13 amino acids. Trimming stripped 7 bases from V and 2 bases from J, with 12 bases between. For the CDR3, the DNA is TGTGCCAGCATGACAGGGACTCCCTACGAGCAGTACTTC. Encoded protein: CASMTGTPYEQYF.

V is TRBV5-5 and J is TRBJ2-6; no clear D. This CDR3 is built from 14 residues. Trimming pared 4 bases from V and 2 bases from J, leaving 7 bases between. The germline CDR1 and CDR2 sequences are SGHKS and YYEKEE (reference sequence). The CDR3 region has the DNA TGTGCCAGCAGCGATTTGGCTGGGGCCAACGTCCTGACTTTC. This encodes CASSDLAGANVLTF.

This clonotype has only a few counts. The chain is built from TRBV15 and TRBJ1-2; 8 positions agree with TRBD1. From germline, CDR1 is LNHNV and CDR2 YYDKDF (reference sequence). The CDR3 is 13 residues long. V shed 1 base, J shed 8 bases, and the junction held 3 bases outside the gene matches. The CDR3 loop reads CATSRGTGRGYTF. The CDR3 bases are TGTGCCACCAGCAGAGGGACAGGGCGAGGCTACACCTTC.

The sample holds many counts of this clonotype. The rearrangement uses TRBV5-6 and TRBJ2-7, with a possible D match to TRBD1 (6 bases). Trimming left V 4 bases short and J 3 bases short, with 11 bases between. The CDR3 has 13 amino acids. CDR1 is SGHDT, CDR2 YYEEEE, per germline. DNA of the CDR3: TGTGCCAGCAGCGGGACACCCTTCTACGAGCAGTACTTC. This encodes CASSGTPFYEQYF.

This clonotype occurred many times. This chain connects TRBV7-2 to TRBJ2-2; D ambiguous. Germline loops: CDR1 SGHTA, CDR2 FQGNSA. V shed 2 bases and J shed 4 bases, with 2 bases lying between them. The CDR3 covers 12 residues. DNA of the CDR3: TGTGCCAGCAGCTTACTCACCGGGGAGCTGTTTTTT. Amino acid sequence: CASSLLTGELFF.

The count of this clonotype is one. V usage is TRBV20-1 and J usage is TRBJ2-2; 10 bases match TRBD2. CDR3 length: 18 amino acids. Germline values: CDR1 DFQATT, CDR2 SNEGSKA (reference sequence). The J segment lost 3 bases and the V segment lost 1 base, leaving 11 bases of the junction unmatched. CDR3 residues: CSARALSSGGWDTGELFF. The CDR3 nucleotides are TGCAGTGCTAGAGCATTGTCTAGCGGGGGCTGGGACACCGGGGAGCTGTTTTTT.

The chain recombines TRBV7-9 with TRBJ2-7, with 9 positions matching TRBD1. The CDR3 spans 14 residues. The germline V gene encodes CDR1 SEHNR and CDR2 FQNEAQ (reference sequence). Trimming cost V 5 bases and J 2 bases; bases outside gene matches: 4. The CDR3 spells CASSPDRGAYEQYF. DNA of the CDR3: TGTGCCAGCAGCCCCGACAGGGGGGCCTACGAGCAGTACTTC.

The chain couples TRBV5-1 to TRBJ2-1, with 14 bases aligning to TRBD2. The V segment lost 3 bases and the J segment 3 bases; nucleotides outside the gene matches: 8. Germline-derived CDR1 and CDR2 are SGHRS and YFSETQ. The CDR3 runs 18 residues. CDR3 protein: CASSSPGTSGSFYNEQFF. The CDR3 nucleotides are TGCGCCAGCAGCTCCCCCGGGACTAGCGGGAGCTTCTACAATGAGCAGTTCTTC.

V gene TRBV6-1 combines with J gene TRBJ1-6; unclear D gene. Germline loops: CDR1 MNHNS, CDR2 SASEGT. V lost 11 bases and J 5 bases, leaving 7 bases between the germline ends. This CDR3 is built from 11 residues. The CDR3 sequence is CAGADNSPLHF. CDR3 DNA sequence: TGTGCCGGCGCAGATAATTCACCCCTCCACTTT.

This clonotype was seen a few times. V gene TRBV4-3 combines with J gene TRBJ2-2; unclear D gene. Deletions cut 1 base from V and 5 bases from J, with 11 bases between. This CDR3 contains 15 residues. The germline V gene has CDR1 LGHNA and CDR2 YSLEER. The CDR3 bases are TGCGCCAGCAGCCAAGTAGTCACAAATACCGGGGAGCTGTTTTTT. Its protein product is CASSQVVTNTGELFF.

V is TRBV7-9 and J is TRBJ2-1; 8 bases align to TRBD2. Germline values: CDR1 SEHNR, CDR2 FQNEAQ (reference sequence). The CDR3 is 15 residues long. V trimming: 5 bases; J trimming: 6 bases; junction bases outside the gene matches: 9. The DNA of the CDR3 is TGTGCCAGCAGCGTTAGCGGGACGGTTCCCAATGAGCAGTTCTTC. Translating gives CASSVSGTVPNEQFF.

This clonotype was seen many times. V usage is TRBV6-5 and J usage is TRBJ2-1, with 12 bases matching TRBD2. With V trimmed by 2 bases and J by 7 bases, 3 bases remained unmatched. The CDR3 runs 15 residues. The germline V gene has CDR1 MNHEY and CDR2 SVGAGI. The CDR3 reads CASSYGTSGYNEQFF. In DNA, the CDR3 is TGTGCCAGCAGTTACGGGACTAGCGGGTATAATGAGCAGTTCTTC.

This chain connects TRBV12-3 or TRBV12-4 to TRBJ1-4; the match to TRBD1 covers 7 bases. Trimming took 7 bases from V and 8 from J; bases not matched to a gene: 13. The CDR3 runs 15 residues. CDR3 bases: TGTGCCAGCACCCACGACAGGGCGGTGTCGGAAAAACTGTTTTTT. Amino acids: CASTHDRAVSEKLFF.